The 16 T cell receptor beta chains listed next were all sequenced from one sample in a study of cytomegalovirus exposure and HLA in healthy donors. PCR used 60 Vbeta primers and 13 Jbeta primers. Some clones are missing from TCRdb's copy, which holds only in-frame ones; the method was immunoSEQ multiplex PCR. This table holds roughly 81,000 clones, around 80% found once. Material: PBMCs. The receptors derive from a man aged 30-40 years in good health and CMV-seronegative.

As concerns this clone: At one end, the junction sequence differs from germline, possibly due to a read error. The chain has TRBV11-2 and TRBJ2-2, with TRBD2 matching over 9 bases. CDR1 is SGHAT, CDR2 FQNNGV, per germline. This CDR3 is built from 16 residues. The CDR3 loop is CASSWGRGGNIGELFF. The CDR3 region has the DNA TGTGCCAGCAGCTGGGGGCGGGGGGGGAACATCGGGGAGCTGTTTTTT.

This clone has only one observation. This chain uses TRBV13 with TRBJ2-1, with a possible D match to TRBD2 (6 bases). Trimming cost V 6 bases and J 2 bases, with 11 bases left between them. The CDR3 has 14 amino acids. CDR1 and CDR2 from the germline V gene are PRHDT and FYEKMQ (reference sequence). The CDR3 DNA sequence: TGTGCCAGCAGGGTTGGGAGGACCTACAATGAGCAGTTCTTC. It codes for CASRVGRTYNEQFF. The full variable domain, with the rest looked up from reference TRBV13 and TRBJ2-1, is AAGVIQSPRHLIKEKRETATLKCYPIPRHDTVYWYQQGPGQDPQFLISFYEKMQSDKGSIPDRFSAQQFSDYHSELNMSSLELGDSALYFCASRVGRTYNEQFFGPGTRLTVL.

The chain is built from TRBV7-8 and TRBJ1-2; the match to TRBD1 covers 9 bases. Germline lookup yields CDR1 SGHVS and CDR2 FQNEAQ. The CDR3 is 13 amino acids. V was clipped by 5 bases and J by 5 bases; unmatched bases: 3. The CDR3 sequence: CASSQTGGYGYTF. CDR3 coding DNA: TGTGCCAGCAGCCAGACAGGGGGTTATGGCTACACCTTC.

This clone is a singleton in its sample. This chain links TRBV7-8 with TRBJ1-2; D gene unclear. V was clipped by 5 bases and J by 7 bases, with 20 bases between them. Germline V CDR1 and CDR2: SGHVS, FQNEAQ. The CDR3 consists of 15 residues. The CDR3 protein is CASSPEGRPRTGYTF. The CDR3 coding sequence is TGTGCCAGCAGCCCCGAGGGTCGGCCCAGGACTGGCTACACCTTC.

The table lists this clone with a count of one. This sequence joins TRBV11-2 and TRBJ2-3, with a weak D call TRBD2 (6 bases). The CDR3 is made up of 14 amino acids. Trimming left V 5 bases short and J 5 bases short, with 14 bases between. Per germline, CDR1 SGHAT and CDR2 FQNNGV. CDR3 DNA sequence: TGTGCCAGCAGCCGACTAGACGTTGAAGATACGCAGTATTTT. It translates to CASSRLDVEDTQYF.

V gene TRBV19 combines with J gene TRBJ1-2; a weak D match, TRBD1 (5 bases). CDR1 is LNHDA, CDR2 SQIVND, per germline (reference sequence). Deletions cut 7 bases from V and 6 bases from J, with 15 bases between. This CDR3 is 13 amino acids long. CDR3 protein: CASMDIFGHGYTF. The CDR3 region has the DNA TGTGCCAGTATGGACATCTTCGGTCATGGCTACACCTTC.

The J gene is TRBJ2-3, the V gene TRBV5-1; TRBD2 matches at 14 bases. Germline assignment: CDR1 SGHRS and CDR2 YFSETQ. V lost 4 bases, J lost 2 bases, and 6 bases stayed unmatched. The CDR3 has 17 amino acids. CDR3 region: CASSTGTSGRITDTQYF. In DNA, the CDR3 is TGCGCCAGCAGCACCGGGACTAGCGGGAGAATCACAGATACGCAGTATTTT.

This clone was seen more than once but under ten times. V usage is TRBV7-9 and J usage is TRBJ1-1, with a weak D call TRBD1 (5 bases). Trimming took off 7 bases at V and 0 bases at J, with 15 bases between the two ends. The CDR3 has 15 amino acids. Germline V gives CDR1 SEHNR, CDR2 FQNEAQ (reference sequence). The CDR3 reads CASKLKGELNTEAFF. The CDR3 bases are TGTGCCAGCAAACTAAAAGGGGAACTGAACACTGAAGCTTTCTTT.

This clone has just a few counts. This chain connects TRBV18 to TRBJ1-1, with 8 positions matching TRBD1. This CDR3 is built from 15 residues. Germline-derived CDR1 and CDR2 are KGHSH and LQKENI. The junction had 7 bases not matched to a gene; V was cut back by 6 bases and J by 1 base. CDR3 nucleotides: TGTGCCAGCTCCGCCCAGGGGGCGAGGAACACTGAAGCTTTCTTT. It codes for CASSAQGARNTEAFF.

The chain links TRBV25-1 to TRBJ1-6, with 7 positions matching TRBD1. This CDR3 is 14 amino acids long. CDR1 is MGHDK and CDR2 is SYGVNS in the germline V gene. The J segment lost 14 bases and the V segment lost 2 bases, leaving 9 bases of the junction unmatched. Here the CDR3 DNA reads TGTGCCAGCAGTGAACGGGACAGCTTAGGGGCCCTCCACTTT. This sequence encodes CASSERDSLGALHF.

This chain links TRBV7-8 with TRBJ2-6; D possibly corresponds to TRBD1 (5 bases). This CDR3 is 16 amino acids long. V lost 1 base and J lost 2, with 9 bases in between. Germline-derived CDR1 and CDR2 are SGHVS and FQNEAQ. CDR3 nucleotide sequence: TGTGCCAGCAGCTTAGTTGCAGGGACTGGGGCCAACGTCCTGACTTTC. It specifies CASSLVAGTGANVLTF.

V is TRBV29-1 and J is TRBJ2-7; 12 nucleotides line up with TRBD2. The CDR3 is 14 residues long. Germline V gives CDR1 SQVTM, CDR2 ANQGSEA. Trimming took 4 bases from V and 2 from J; bases not matched to a gene: 3. The CDR3 is CSVGTSGTTYEQYF. The DNA for the CDR3 is TGCAGCGTTGGGACTAGCGGGACCACCTACGAGCAGTACTTC.

The genes are TRBV7-2 and TRBJ1-5; D gene uncertain. CDR1 and CDR2 (germline): SGHTA, FQGNSA. The CDR3 runs 14 residues. V lost 0 bases and J 4 bases, leaving 7 bases between the germline ends. In DNA, the CDR3 is TGTGCCAGCAGCTTAGCGGCGGTTAATCAGCCCCAGCATTTT. Encoded protein: CASSLAAVNQPQHF.

The chain is built from TRBV7-2 and TRBJ2-1; D is perhaps TRBD2 (6 bases). In germline, CDR1 is SGHTA, CDR2 FQGNSA. V lost 5 bases to trimming and J lost 8 bases, with 10 bases between them. The CDR3 extends over 12 amino acids. CDR3 in DNA: TGTGCCAGCAGCCCGACTAGAGATGAGCAGTTCTTC. As protein: CASSPTRDEQFF.

This chain links TRBV4-3 with TRBJ2-5, with 10 bases matching TRBD2. V was pared by 6 bases and J by 4 bases, with 11 bases of the junction left unmatched. In germline, CDR1 is LGHNA, CDR2 YSLEER. The CDR3 loop spans 16 amino acids. The CDR3 here is CASSVGYSGGLETQYF. The CDR3 DNA follows: TGCGCCAGCAGTGTAGGATATAGCGGGGGGTTAGAGACCCAGTACTTC.

This clone was recorded once. This chain links TRBV2 with TRBJ2-1; maybe TRBD1 (6 bases). V was clipped by 7 bases and J by 0 bases, with 13 bases between them. CDR1 is SNHLY and CDR2 is FYNNEI in the germline V gene. The length of the CDR3 is 15 residues. CDR3 loop: CASTRQALSYNEQFF. The CDR3 coding sequence is TGTGCCAGCACTCGACAGGCACTCTCCTACAATGAGCAGTTCTTC.